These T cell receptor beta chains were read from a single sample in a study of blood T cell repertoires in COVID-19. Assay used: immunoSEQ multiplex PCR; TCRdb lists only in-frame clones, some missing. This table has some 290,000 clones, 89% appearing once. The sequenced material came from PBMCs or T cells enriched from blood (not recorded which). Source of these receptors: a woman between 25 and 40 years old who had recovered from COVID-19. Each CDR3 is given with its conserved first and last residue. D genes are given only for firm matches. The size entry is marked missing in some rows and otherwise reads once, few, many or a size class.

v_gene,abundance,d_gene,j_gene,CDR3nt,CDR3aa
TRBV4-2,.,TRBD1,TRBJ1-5,TGTGCCAGCAGCCAAGATCGTGGACAGGGGGGCAATCAGCCCCAGCATTTT,CASSQDRGQGGNQPQHF
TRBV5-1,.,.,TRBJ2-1,TGCGCCAGCAGCCTAGGGTCGGGCCCGGGGAGAGATGAGCAGTTCTTC,CASSLGSGPGRDEQFF
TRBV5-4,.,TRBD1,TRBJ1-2,TGTGCCAGCAGCTTGGACAGGGGTGATGGCTACACCTTC,CASSLDRGDGYTF
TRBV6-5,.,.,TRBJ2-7,TGTGCCAGCAGTTACTCGGGACATTCATCCTACGAGCAGTACTTC,CASSYSGHSSYEQYF
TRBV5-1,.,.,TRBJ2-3,TGCGCCAGCAGACCCCAGGCGGGGCACACAGATACGCAGTATTTT,CASRPQAGHTDTQYF
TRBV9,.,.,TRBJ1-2,TGTGCCAGCAGCGACGGCGGCAGGGTATATGGCTACACCTTC,CASSDGGRVYGYTF
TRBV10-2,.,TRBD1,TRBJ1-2,TGCGCCAGCACCGGACAGGGGGCGAAGGGCTACACCTTC,CASTGQGAKGYTF
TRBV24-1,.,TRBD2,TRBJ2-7,TGTGCCACCAGTGATTTGCGCCTAGCGGACTCCTACGAGCAGTACTTC,CATSDLRLADSYEQYF
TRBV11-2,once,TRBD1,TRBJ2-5,TGTGCCAGCAGCTTAGAAGGGACAGGGCGGGAGACCCAGTACTTC,CASSLEGTGRETQYF
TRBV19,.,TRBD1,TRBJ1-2,TGTGCCAGTACTCCGGACAGGAGATTCTATGGCTACACCTTC,CASTPDRRFYGYTF
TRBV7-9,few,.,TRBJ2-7,TGTGCCAGCAGTCTACTCGGGGGATTCGAGCAGTACTTC,CASSLLGGFEQYF
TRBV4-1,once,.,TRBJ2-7,TGCGCCAGCAGCCAAGATCGGAGCGAGCAGTACTTC,CASSQDRSEQYF
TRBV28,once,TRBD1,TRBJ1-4,TGTGCCAGCAGTTTAGGACAGGGTCCCGAAAAACTGTTTTTT,CASSLGQGPEKLFF
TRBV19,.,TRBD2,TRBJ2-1,TGTGCCAGCGAAGCGGGAGGGCCCTACAATGAGCAGTTCTTC,CASEAGGPYNEQFF
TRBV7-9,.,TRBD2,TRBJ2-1,TGTGCCAGCAGATTTACTAGCGGGGAATACAATGAGCAGTTCTTC,CASRFTSGEYNEQFF
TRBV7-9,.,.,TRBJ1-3,TGTGCCAGCAGCTCCGGTGAGGGGGTAGGACGCGGCACCATATATTTT,CASSSGEGVGRGTIYF
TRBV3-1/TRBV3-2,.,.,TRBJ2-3,TGTGCCAGCAGTCACACCGGGACACAAGCGGATACGCAGTATTTT,CASSHTGTQADTQYF
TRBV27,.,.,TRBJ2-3,TGTGCCAGTGGCTCCAGTCTAGCTGGGACAGATACGCAGTATTTT,CASGSSLAGTDTQYF
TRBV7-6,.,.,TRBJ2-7,TGTGCCAGCAGCTTAGCGCACGGGGATAGCTACGAGCAGTACTTC,CASSLAHGDSYEQYF
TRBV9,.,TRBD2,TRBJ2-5,TGTGCCAGCAGCCCCCGAGGACTAGCGGGAGGCAGTGAACATTTAGAGACCCAGTACTTC,CASSPRGLAGGSEHLETQYF
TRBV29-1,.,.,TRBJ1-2,TGCAGCGTTGAAGTAGTAAATGATTTGGCTAACTATGGCTACACCTTC,CSVEVVNDLANYGYTF
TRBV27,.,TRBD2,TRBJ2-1,TGTGCCAGCAGTCCCGGGACTATCAATGAGCAGTTCTTC,CASSPGTINEQFF
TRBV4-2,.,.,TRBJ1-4,TGTGCCAGCAGCCAAGATCCGGGGAGGGCAACTGAAAAACTGTTTTTT,CASSQDPGRATEKLFF
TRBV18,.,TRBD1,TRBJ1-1,TGTGCCAGCTCACTCAACAGGGGTTATACTGAAGCTTTCTTT,CASSLNRGYTEAFF
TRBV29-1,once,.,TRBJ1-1,TGCAGCGTTGATTCAGGGGCGCCGAACACTGAAGCTTTCTTT,CSVDSGAPNTEAFF
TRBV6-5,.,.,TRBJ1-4,TGTGCCAGCAGTTTAAGCTCTAATGAAAAACTGTTTTTT,CASSLSSNEKLFF
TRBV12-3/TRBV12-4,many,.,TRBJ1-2,TGTGCCAGCAGCCTAACAGGGTCCGATGGCTACACCTTC,CASSLTGSDGYTF
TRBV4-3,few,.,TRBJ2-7,TGCGCCAGCAGCCCAGATAGAGGGCTTGAGGTCGAGCAGTACTTC,CASSPDRGLEVEQYF
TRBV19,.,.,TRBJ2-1,TGTGCCAGTAGTATAAATCATCCGGGAGCTACCTACAATGAGCAGTTCTTC,CASSINHPGATYNEQFF
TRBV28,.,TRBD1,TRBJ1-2,TGTGCCAGCAGGGGACAGGGAGCTAACTATGGCTACACCTTC,CASRGQGANYGYTF
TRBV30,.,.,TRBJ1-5,TGTGCCTGGAGTAGGGGTTCTGGCAATCAGCCCCAGCATTTT,CAWSRGSGNQPQHF
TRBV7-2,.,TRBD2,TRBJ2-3,TGTGCCAGCAGCGGCCGACTAGCGGTCACAGATACGCAGTATTTT,CASSGRLAVTDTQYF
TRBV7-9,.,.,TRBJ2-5,TGTGCCAGCAGCTTAGAGGACAGCTTCAGAGAGACCCAGTACTTC,CASSLEDSFRETQYF
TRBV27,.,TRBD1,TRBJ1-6,TGTGCCAGCAGTTACATCCCGGGACAGTTCAATTCACCCCTCCACTTT,CASSYIPGQFNSPLHF
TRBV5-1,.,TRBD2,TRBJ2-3,TGCGCCAGCAGCTTGGGGGGACTAGCTGATACGCAGTATTTT,CASSLGGLADTQYF
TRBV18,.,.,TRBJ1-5,TGTGCCAGCTCACCATTGCCCGCGAATAGCAATCAGCCCCAGCATTTT,CASSPLPANSNQPQHF
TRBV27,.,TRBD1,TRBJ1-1,TGTGCCAGCAGTTTGGACAGGGGAGGCACTGAAGCTTTCTTT,CASSLDRGGTEAFF
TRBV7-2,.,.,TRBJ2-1,TGTGCCAGCAGCTTGACTAGTCCCTTTTTCGATGAGCAGTTCTTC,CASSLTSPFFDEQFF
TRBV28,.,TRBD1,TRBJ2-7,TGTGCCAGCAGACGAGGACAGGGGGCCTTAACCTACGAGCAGTACTTC,CASRRGQGALTYEQYF
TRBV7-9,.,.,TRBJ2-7,TGTGCCAGCAGCTTATCGTCGGCCTACGAGCAGTACTTC,CASSLSSAYEQYF
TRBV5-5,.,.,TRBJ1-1,TGTGCCAGCAGCTTTGGCGGGAACACTGAAGCTTTCTTT,CASSFGGNTEAFF